This TCR beta chain stems from a study of blood T cell repertoires in COVID-19. Study-level information: COVID-19 samples from acute and convalescent phases originated in the United States, Italy and Spain. From T cells, B-cell-depleted T cells, or PBMCs came the material, which was cDNA or gDNA.

The V segment lost 1 base and the J segment 1 base; nucleotides outside the gene matches: 8. Germline V gene lookup returns CDR1 LGHNA and CDR2 YNFKEQ. The CDR3 extends over 18 amino acids. In the original workflow: Reference gene primer amplification yielded estimated nucleated cell counts. Data came from immunoSEQ multiplex PCR; TCRdb stores just in-frame clones and leaves some out. For V, J and clone size, that table is used; D and trimming come from the DNA. Among 55,000 to 75,000 clones listed, roughly 80% were seen once. Sequenced material: peripheral blood. The receptor comes from a man older than 75 with active COVID-19. This rearrangement joins TRBV4-2 to TRBJ2-1; 9 bases map to TRBD2. CDR3 sequence reads: CASSQAVAGGPSYNEQFF. CDR3 bases: TGTGCCAGCAGCCAAGCTGTTGCGGGGGGGCCTTCCTACAATGAGCAGTTCTTC.